Below, 21 T cell receptor beta chains from the same sample are listed, as sequenced in a study of T cells after yellow fever vaccination (dated by TCRdb to between 2018 and 2020). The treatment or condition tag for this specimen amounts to: live attenuated yellow fever vaccine strain. Libraries were made using 5' RACE. Sequenced on an Illumina NovaSeq 6000. The public reads were reprocessed in TCRdb via fastp at Q25 and MiXCR, keeping in-frame beta chains. CDR3 protein duplicates are merged, each entry listing the most common genes and DNA. The sample table contains fewer than 400,000 distinct CDR3 sequences; only one count was recorded for about 10% of them. Over 3% of the sample rests with the top ten. This specimen consisted of CD4+ T cells sorted from PBMCs, obtained 45 days after the yellow fever booster vaccination. The receptors come from a young man who received the YFV17D yellow fever vaccine.

The J gene is TRBJ1-1, the V gene TRBV4-3; a possible D gene is TRBD1 (5 bases). The V gene's germline CDR1 is LGHNA and CDR2 YSLEER. There are 15 residues in the CDR3. The V and J ends lost 1 base and 0 bases respectively, with 9 bases between them. This CDR3 is CASSQGTLMNTEAFF. CDR3 DNA: TGCGCCAGCAGCCAAGGGACACTTATGAACACTGAAGCTTTCTTT.

This clonotype turned up a few times. This chain joins TRBV10-3 and TRBJ2-2; D gene uncertain. The CDR3 covers 13 residues. Trimming shortened V by 3 bases and J by 5 bases, and 7 bases separated the two germline ends. The germline V gene has CDR1 ENHRY and CDR2 SYGVKD. CDR3 sequence: CAISDIGTGELFF. DNA of the CDR3: TGTGCCATCAGTGATATAGGGACCGGGGAGCTGTTTTTT.

This clonotype has only a few counts. The CDR3, as DNA: TGTGCCAGCAGCCAAGGACAGGGGCGAGGCTCCTACGAGCAGTACGTC. Protein sequence: CASSQGQGRGSYEQYV. The rearrangement uses TRBV14 and TRBJ2-7, with TRBD1 matching 8 bases. Germline trimming cut 1 base from V and 0 bases from J; bases unmatched to any gene: 5. CDR1 is SGHDN and CDR2 is FVKESK in the germline V gene. The CDR3 covers 16 residues.

This clonotype was counted only a few times. The CDR3 DNA sequence: TGTGCCATCAGTGAGAACCCAATGACAGGGGCTAACTATGGCTACACCTTC. Protein sequence: CAISENPMTGANYGYTF. The V gene is TRBV10-3, the J gene TRBJ1-2; TRBD1 agrees at 8 bases. From germline, CDR1 is ENHRY and CDR2 SYGVKD. The CDR3 runs 17 residues. The trim removed 2 bases at V and 0 bases at J, leaving 8 bases unmatched.

This clonotype was seen a few times. The rearrangement links TRBV6-6 to TRBJ1-5; D unresolved. The CDR3 totals 11 residues. With 2 bases removed from V and 11 bases from J, the gap between germline ends came to 7 bases. Germline CDR1 MNHNY, CDR2 SVGAGI (reference sequence). CDR3 in DNA: TGTGCCAGCAGTTACGGGCTTTCCCAGCATTTT. Amino acids: CASSYGLSQHF.

There are a few counts of this clonotype. The CDR3 sequence: CASSLAAIDEQFF. CDR3 DNA: TGCGCCAGCAGCTTGGCGGCAATCGATGAGCAGTTCTTC. The chain links TRBV5-1 to TRBJ2-1; D unresolved. V gave up 0 bases and J gave up 8 bases, with 9 bases separating them. Germline V gives CDR1 SGHRS, CDR2 YFSETQ. CDR3 length: 13 residues. The full variable domain, its missing parts supplied by reference TRBV5-1 and TRBJ2-1, is KAGVTQTPRYLIKTRGQQVTLSCSPISGHRSVSWYQQTPGQGLQFLFEYFSETQRNKGNFPGRFSGRQFSNSRSEMNVSTLELGDSALYLCASSLAAIDEQFFGPGTRLTVL.

The chain links TRBV4-1 to TRBJ2-5; 8 bases are shared with TRBD1. CDR3 length: 15 amino acids. Unmatched junction bases numbered 8, after V lost 4 bases and J lost 4 bases. Per the germline V gene, CDR1 is MGHRA and CDR2 is YSYEKL. CDR3 protein: CASSPGQGKGETQYF. The CDR3, as DNA: TGCGCCAGCAGCCCCGGACAGGGAAAGGGAGAGACCCAGTACTTC.

This clonotype was picked up a small number of times. This rearrangement joins TRBV27 to TRBJ2-3; 8 bases line up with TRBD1. Germline V gene sequence: CDR1 MNHEY, CDR2 SMNVEV (reference sequence). J gave up 7 bases and V 5 bases, and 5 bases lay outside the gene matches. This CDR3 region has 13 residues. CDR3 nucleotides: TGTGCCAGCAGTCCCCGGACAGGGTATACGCAGTATTTT. Translating gives CASSPRTGYTQYF.

The chain is built from TRBV28 and TRBJ1-5; no reliable D call. Germline CDR1 and CDR2: MDHEN and SYDVKM. The CDR3 sequence is 12 residues long. Trimming shortened V by 2 bases and J by 12 bases, and 11 bases separated the two germline ends. CDR3 sequence: CASSLGRVFQHF. CDR3 DNA sequence: TGTGCCAGCAGTTTAGGACGGGTTTTCCAGCATTTT.

This clonotype was seen only a few times. Here the CDR3 DNA reads TGTGCCAGTAGTCTCCGAACCGGGACTAGGGGTAATGAGCAGTTCTTC. Its protein is CASSLRTGTRGNEQFF. The J gene is TRBJ2-1, the V gene TRBV19, with 8 nucleotides matching TRBD2. Trimming at V came to 5 bases and at J to 7 bases, leaving 13 bases not matched to a gene. Germline CDR1 LNHDA, CDR2 SQIVND (reference sequence). The CDR3 extends over 16 amino acids.

The V and J genes are TRBV20-1 and TRBJ2-5, with TRBD2 matching over 10 bases. The CDR3 covers 13 residues. J gave up 5 bases and V 5 bases, and 5 bases lay outside the gene matches. The germline V gene encodes CDR1 DFQATT and CDR2 SNEGSKA (reference sequence). The CDR3 DNA is TGCAGTGCTGAGCGGGGGGGCCGGGAGACCCAGTACTTC. Translated, it gives CSAERGGRETQYF.

This clonotype appeared a few times. This chain joins TRBV4-2 and TRBJ1-2, with 8 nucleotides matching TRBD1. The germline V gene encodes CDR1 LGHNA and CDR2 YNFKEQ. CDR3 length equals 13 residues. J was trimmed by 8 bases and V by 4 bases; bases with no gene match: 6. CDR3 coding DNA: TGTGCCAGCAGCCCCCAGGGGGCGGCGGGCTACACCTTC. It translates to CASSPQGAAGYTF.

The chain is built from TRBV27 and TRBJ1-4; D unclear. CDR1 is MNHEY, CDR2 SMNVEV, per germline (reference sequence). The ends were cut back, 5 bases at V and 4 bases at J, with 23 bases in the middle. The CDR3 covers 18 residues. As DNA, the CDR3 is TGTGCCAGCAGTCGGTTCGTCCAGCAGGAACCCTTTAATGAAAAACTGTTTTTT. Its protein is CASSRFVQQEPFNEKLFF.

V and J are TRBV5-1 and TRBJ2-1; 10 bases map to TRBD2. Per the germline V gene, CDR1 is SGHRS and CDR2 is YFSETQ. The J segment lost 13 bases and the V segment lost 3 bases, leaving 4 bases of the junction unmatched. CDR3 length: 12 residues. Here the CDR3 DNA reads TGCGCCAGCAGCTCGCTAGCGGGGGTACAGTTCTTC. Translating gives CASSSLAGVQFF.

This clonotype occurred a few times. J is TRBJ2-5 and V is TRBV9; 8 nucleotides line up with TRBD2. The germline V gene has CDR1 SGDLS and CDR2 YYNGEE. With 0 bases clipped from V and 3 bases from J, the junction kept 4 bases outside the gene matches. The CDR3 runs 15 residues. The CDR3 region has the DNA TGTGCCAGCAGCGTAGCCAGCGGGGGCGAAGAGACCCAGTACTTC. Translating it yields CASSVASGGEETQYF.

This clonotype occurred many times. The chain carries TRBV4-2 and TRBJ1-4; 7 nucleotides align to TRBD1. CDR1 and CDR2 from the germline V gene are LGHNA and YNFKEQ. The trim removed 2 bases at V and 7 bases at J, leaving 4 bases unmatched. The length of the CDR3 is 14 residues. This CDR3 is CASSQTGEGEKLFF. Written as DNA, the CDR3 is TGTGCCAGCAGCCAAACAGGGGAGGGTGAAAAACTGTTTTTT.

This clonotype was counted between two and nine times. V usage is TRBV6-5 and J usage is TRBJ2-1, with 9 bases aligning to TRBD2. Germline CDR1 reads MNHEY; CDR2 reads SVGAGI. Trimming cost V 0 bases and J 5 bases; bases outside gene matches: 5. The CDR3 is 16 residues long. The chain's CDR3 is CASSYSMAGGHNEQFF. The CDR3 region has the DNA TGTGCCAGCAGTTACTCGATGGCGGGGGGGCACAATGAGCAGTTCTTC.

This clonotype was detected ten times or more. V is TRBV7-9 and J is TRBJ1-1; 9 positions match TRBD1. CDR3 length equals 15 residues. The V segment lost 5 bases and the J segment 6 bases; nucleotides outside the gene matches: 10. The germline CDR1 and CDR2 sequences are SEHNR and FQNEAQ (reference sequence). The CDR3 spells CASSRPGTGPAEAFF. The CDR3 DNA follows: TGTGCCAGCAGCCGTCCCGGGACAGGGCCCGCTGAAGCTTTCTTT.

The chain is built from TRBV4-2 and TRBJ1-5, with TRBD1 matching 8 bases. V shed 1 base, J shed 1 base, and the junction held 6 bases outside the gene matches. The CDR3 is 17 amino acids. Germline CDR1 and CDR2: LGHNA and YNFKEQ. CDR3 sequence: CASSQGWDRISNQPQHF. For the CDR3, the DNA is TGTGCCAGCAGCCAAGGTTGGGACAGGATAAGCAATCAGCCCCAGCATTTT.

The chain employs TRBV2 and TRBJ2-5; D unresolved. The V gene's germline CDR1 is SNHLY and CDR2 FYNNEI. The length of the CDR3 is 12 residues. The V end was cut by 6 bases, the J end by 6 bases, with 11 bases between. DNA for the CDR3: TGTGCCAGCAGCGACCTAGGGAAGACCCAGTACTTC. Translated: CASSDLGKTQYF. Supplemented by reference TRBV2 and TRBJ2-5, the full variable domain reads EPEVTQTPSHQVTQMGQEVILRCVPISNHLYFYWYRQILGQKVEFLVSFYNNEISEKSEIFDDQFSVERPDGSNFTLKIRSTKLEDSAMYFCASSDLGKTQYFGPGTRLLVL.

This clonotype was picked up a small number of times. The V gene is TRBV7-9, the J gene TRBJ1-1; weak D call: TRBD1 (5 bases). Trimming pared 7 bases from V and 7 bases from J, leaving 16 bases between. CDR3 length: 13 residues. CDR1 and CDR2 from the germline V gene are SEHNR and FQNEAQ (reference sequence). The CDR3 nucleotides read TGTGCCAGCACAGCCCAAACCCAGGGTGAAGCTTTCTTT. Its translation: CASTAQTQGEAFF.